The 26 T cell receptor beta chains below were found in one sample sequenced in a study of post-analysis software for immune sequencing data. Their specific antigens are unknown. General study findings and limits: Five or six TRBV segments, TRBV5-6, TRBV5-1 and TRBV20-1 among them, were found more frequent in patients than controls.

Tagging with unique molecular identifiers was a feature of the TCR beta cDNA libraries. TCRdb called the PCR reads again in MiXCR, with one record for every CDR3 protein. The sample shows fewer than 900,000 distinct CDR3 sequences, more than 45% of them seen only once. The sample consisted of blood. Every receptor here comes from a girl under 18 with multiple sclerosis.

The V gene is TRBV10-3, the J gene TRBJ2-2, with D unclear. The CDR3 length is 13 residues. V lost 2 bases and J lost 5, with 6 bases in between. The germline CDR1 and CDR2 sequences are ENHRY and SYGVKD. CDR3 sequence reads: CAISEIATGELFF. DNA for the CDR3: TGTGCCATCAGTGAGATAGCAACCGGGGAGCTGTTTTTT.

The chain combines TRBV29-1 with TRBJ1-1; D may be TRBD1 (6 bases). Germline assignment: CDR1 SQVTM and CDR2 ANQGSEA. This CDR3 has 12 residues. Trimming cost V 7 bases and J 7 bases, with 16 bases left between them. The CDR3 sequence is CSGGWQGREAFF. The CDR3 DNA is TGCAGCGGGGGTTGGCAGGGGCGTGAAGCTTTCTTT.

The V call is TRBV7-9, the J call TRBJ2-4, with 11 bases that match TRBD2. The J call may not be correct, given that the DNA end is closer to TRBJ2-7. The CDR3 runs to 20 residues. Germline-derived CDR1 and CDR2 are SEHNR and FQNEAQ (reference sequence). CDR3 loop: CASSQRVIRLAGGQLYEQYF. The DNA for the CDR3 is TGTGCCAGCAGCCAGAGGGTTATTCGGCTAGCGGGAGGTCAGCTCTACGAGCAGTACTTC.

This rearrangement joins TRBV4-2 to TRBJ1-2; TRBD1 agrees at 9 bases. V trimming: 4 bases; J trimming: 5 bases; junction bases outside the gene matches: 11. This CDR3 contains 16 residues. CDR1 and CDR2 from the germline V gene are LGHNA and YNFKEQ. Written as DNA, the CDR3 is TGTGCCAGCAGCCCCCGGGGACAGGGCCATTGGTATGGCTACACCTTC. Protein sequence: CASSPRGQGHWYGYTF.

This rearrangement joins TRBV11-1 to TRBJ2-1; 13 nucleotides line up with TRBD2. Trimming took 5 bases from V and 6 from J; bases not matched to a gene: 7. The CDR3 runs 16 residues. Germline V lookup: CDR1 SGHAT, CDR2 FQDESV (reference sequence). CDR3 coding DNA: TGTGCCAGCAGCCCCAGGGGACTAGCGGGGAGCAATGAGCAGTTCTTC. Translated, it gives CASSPRGLAGSNEQFF.

The chain combines TRBV7-2 with TRBJ2-3; D not resolved. Germline CDR1 is SGHTA and CDR2 is FQGNSA. The CDR3 contains 14 residues. Deletions cut 4 bases from V and 4 bases from J, with 12 bases between. DNA for the CDR3: TGTGCCAGCAGCTACGGACCGGTGGCAGATACGCAGTATTTT. Translating gives CASSYGPVADTQYF. The full variable domain, with the rest looked up from reference TRBV7-2 and TRBJ2-3, is GAGVSQSPSNKVTEKGKDVELRCDPISGHTALYWYRQSLGQGLEFLIYFQGNSAPDKSGLPSDRFSAERTGGSVSTLTIQRTQQEDSAVYLCASSYGPVADTQYFGPGTRLTVL.

The gene calls are TRBV6-5 and TRBJ1-1; 9 bases line up with TRBD1. Germline CDR1 and CDR2: MNHEY and SVGAGI. There are 14 residues in the CDR3. The junction had 9 bases not matched to a gene; V was cut back by 7 bases and J by 6 bases. The CDR3 here is CASTPGTGSAEAFF. CDR3 nucleotide sequence: TGTGCCAGCACCCCCGGGACAGGGAGCGCTGAAGCTTTCTTT.

The genes are TRBV12-3 or TRBV12-4 and TRBJ2-3; TRBD1 matches at 9 bases. The CDR3 is made up of 16 amino acids. V lost 3 bases and J lost 2; bases outside the gene matches: 6. Written as DNA, the CDR3 is TGTGCCAGCAGTTTCGGGACAGGGACCTTCACAGATACGCAGTATTTT. This codes for CASSFGTGTFTDTQYF.

This clonotype showed up just a few times. J is TRBJ2-5 and V is TRBV6-2 or TRBV6-3; no clear D gene. Per the germline V gene, CDR1 is MNHEY and CDR2 is SVGEGT. CDR3 size: 13 residues. The germline V and J ends were trimmed by 6 bases and 1 base, with 9 bases remaining between them. CDR3 sequence reads: CASSEHPQETQYF. DNA of the CDR3: TGTGCCAGCAGCGAGCATCCCCAAGAGACCCAGTACTTC.

This clonotype was seen a handful of times. The rearrangement joins TRBV5-1 to TRBJ2-3; D might be TRBD1 (6 bases). The CDR3 is 16 amino acids. V was trimmed by 3 bases and J by 3 bases, leaving 17 bases between them. From germline, CDR1 is SGHRS and CDR2 YFSETQ. The CDR3 here is CASSWGRQVQTDTQYF. CDR3 bases: TGCGCCAGCAGCTGGGGGAGACAGGTTCAAACAGATACGCAGTATTTT.

The chain combines TRBV12-3 or TRBV12-4 with TRBJ2-1, with 7 bases matching TRBD2. The CDR3 loop spans 15 amino acids. With 0 bases clipped from V and 10 bases from J, the junction kept 9 bases outside the gene matches. DNA for the CDR3: TGTGCCAGCAGTTTAGCGCGGGGGAGAATCTACGAGCAGTTCTTC. This codes for CASSLARGRIYEQFF.

There are a few counts of this clonotype. The rearrangement uses TRBV12-3 or TRBV12-4 and TRBJ2-2, with D possibly TRBD2 on 5 matching bases. The CDR3 covers 13 residues. The V gene lost 6 bases and the J gene lost 6 bases, with 11 bases spanning the gap. Here the CDR3 reads CASRVAWAGELFF. The CDR3 DNA reads TGTGCCAGCAGGGTAGCGTGGGCCGGGGAGCTGTTTTTT.

The V and J genes are TRBV24-1 and TRBJ2-3; tentatively, D is TRBD1 or TRBD2 (5 bases each). Looked up from germline, CDR1 is KGHDR and CDR2 is SFDVKD. The V gene lost 3 bases and the J gene lost 5 bases, with 17 bases spanning the gap. The CDR3 runs to 16 residues. In DNA form, the CDR3 reads TGTGCCACCAGTGATCCCCCGGGGCCTCGGGGAGATACGCAGTATTTT. Its protein product is CATSDPPGPRGDTQYF.

The chain couples TRBV25-1 to TRBJ2-3; 11 bases align to TRBD2. This CDR3 contains 13 residues. The germline V gene has CDR1 MGHDK and CDR2 SYGVNS. Germline trimming cut 8 bases from V and 6 bases from J; bases unmatched to any gene: 4. CDR3 in amino acids: CASLLAGGDTQYF. The CDR3 DNA sequence: TGTGCCAGCCTCTTAGCGGGAGGGGATACGCAGTATTTT.

This chain joins TRBV12-3 or TRBV12-4 and TRBJ2-4; TRBD1 might be the D (6 bases). The CDR3 has 15 residues. Trimming took 3 bases from V and 2 from J, leaving 11 bases between them. As DNA, the CDR3 is TGTGCCAGCAGTTTTCAGGGGCCTCCCAAAAACATTCAGTACTTC. This encodes CASSFQGPPKNIQYF.

The chain joins TRBV7-9 to TRBJ2-1, with 11 bases that match TRBD2. Germline CDR1 SEHNR, CDR2 FQNEAQ (reference sequence). The CDR3 runs 16 residues. The V segment lost 2 bases and the J segment 5 bases; nucleotides outside the gene matches: 5. The CDR3 DNA reads TGTGCCAGCAGCTTACCACTAGCGGGAGAAAACAATGAGCAGTTCTTC. Translated, it gives CASSLPLAGENNEQFF.

V is TRBV29-1 and J is TRBJ2-5; D is perhaps TRBD1 (6 bases). From germline, CDR1 is SQVTM and CDR2 ANQGSEA. The CDR3 loop spans 13 amino acids. V lost 4 bases, J lost 5 bases, and 14 bases lay in between. The CDR3 nucleotides are TGCAGCGTTGCGGCAGGGGCACTGGAGACCCAGTACTTC. Residues: CSVAAGALETQYF.

This clonotype was seen ten or more times. The CDR3 reads CASSYSDASTDTQYF. CDR3 nucleotides: TGTGCCAGCAGCTACTCGGACGCTAGCACAGATACGCAGTATTTT. The V and J genes are TRBV12-3 or TRBV12-4 and TRBJ2-3; D call uncertain. Trimming took 6 bases from V and 0 from J, leaving 13 bases between them. There are 15 residues in the CDR3.

J is TRBJ2-4 and V is TRBV10-3; TRBD2 matches at 8 bases. This CDR3 comprises 17 residues. CDR1 ENHRY and CDR2 SYGVKD come from the germline V gene. The V segment lost 0 bases and the J segment 1 base; nucleotides outside the gene matches: 5. The CDR3 DNA sequence: TGTGCCATCAGTGAGTCGACAGCGGGAGTGGCCAAAAACATTCAGTACTTC. Its protein is CAISESTAGVAKNIQYF.

CDR3 protein: CASSDPGRDEQFF. As DNA, the CDR3 is TGTGCCAGCAGTGACCCGGGGAGGGATGAGCAGTTCTTC. The chain carries TRBV6-1 and TRBJ2-1, with 7 nucleotides matching TRBD2. The V gene's germline CDR1 is MNHNS and CDR2 SASEGT. This CDR3 is 13 amino acids long. After removal of 3 bases from V and 8 bases from J, the junction contained 4 bases not matched to a gene.

J is TRBJ2-7 and V is TRBV7-9; D not certain. Germline V gene sequence: CDR1 SEHNR, CDR2 FQNEAQ (reference sequence). The germline V and J ends were trimmed by 1 base and 2 bases, with 9 bases remaining between them. The CDR3 runs 14 residues. CDR3 in amino acids: CASSLGPVPYEQYF. In nucleotides, the CDR3 is TGTGCCAGCAGCTTAGGTCCAGTTCCCTACGAGCAGTACTTC.

This rearrangement joins TRBV25-1 to TRBJ2-7, with 7 bases aligning to TRBD1. CDR3 length: 17 residues. CDR1 is MGHDK, CDR2 SYGVNS, per germline. V lost 0 bases and J lost 0; bases outside the gene matches: 8. The CDR3: CASSEYLGTESSYEQYF. In DNA form, the CDR3 reads TGTGCCAGCAGTGAATATCTCGGGACAGAAAGCTCCTACGAGCAGTACTTC.

This clonotype was recorded a few times. This chain links TRBV13 with TRBJ2-3, with no clear D. The CDR3 runs 14 residues. The germline CDR1 and CDR2 sequences are PRHDT and FYEKMQ (reference sequence). The V gene lost 3 bases and the J gene lost 2 bases, with 9 bases spanning the gap. CDR3 protein: CASSFLGNTDTQYF. CDR3 nucleotide sequence: TGTGCCAGCAGCTTCTTAGGCAACACAGATACGCAGTATTTT. Using reference TRBV13 and TRBJ2-3 for the parts outside the CDR3, the full variable domain is AAGVIQSPRHLIKEKRETATLKCYPIPRHDTVYWYQQGPGQDPQFLISFYEKMQSDKGSIPDRFSAQQFSDYHSELNMSSLELGDSALYFCASSFLGNTDTQYFGPGTRLTVL.

The rearrangement links TRBV7-2 to TRBJ2-7; D is possibly TRBD2 (7 bases). V shed 1 base and J shed 0 bases, with 13 bases lying between them. CDR3 length equals 16 residues. From germline, CDR1 is SGHTA and CDR2 FQGNSA. CDR3 DNA sequence: TGTGCCAGCAGCTTAGGACCAGGGGACTACTCCTACGAGCAGTACTTC. The encoded protein is CASSLGPGDYSYEQYF.

About this clonotype itself: The junction departs from germline at one end; a sequencing error may be responsible. The rearrangement joins TRBV4-2 to TRBJ1-6; 8 bases align to TRBD1. Per germline, CDR1 LGHNA and CDR2 YNFKEQ. CDR3 length: 16 residues. The CDR3 protein is CANSQSDRAANSPLHF. The CDR3 DNA is TGTGCCAACAGCCAATCGGACAGGGCGGCGAATTCACCCCTCCACTTT.

The sample holds a few counts of this clonotype. This chain joins TRBV24-1 and TRBJ2-1, with TRBD2 matching over 7 bases. CDR1 is KGHDR, CDR2 SFDVKD, per germline. Germline trimming cut 3 bases from V and 10 bases from J; bases unmatched to any gene: 14. The CDR3 runs to 16 residues. The CDR3, as DNA: TGTGCCACCAGTGATCGTAGGACTAGTCCCGTTAGAGAGCAGTTCTTC. Its translation: CATSDRRTSPVREQFF.